This is a list of T cell receptor beta chains from one sample in a study of blood T cell repertoires in COVID-19. The data were produced by immunoSEQ multiplex PCR, yet TCRdb's version contains in-frame clones alone and is incomplete. The profile shows fewer than 350,000 clones, roughly 89% of them singletons. The sequenced sample consisted of PBMCs or T cells enriched from blood (not recorded which). These receptors were obtained from a woman between 35 and 50 years old who had recovered from COVID-19. Both conserved end residues are part of each CDR3. D genes are given only for firm matches. Size is omitted from some rows. Given values are once, few, many or a class for expanded clones.

clone size | J gene | V gene | D gene | CDR3 protein | CDR3 DNA
- | TRBJ1-6 | TRBV19 | TRBD1 | CASTVRDSRRSSYNSPLHF | TGTGCCAGTACCGTACGGGACAGTCGAAGGAGCTCCTATAATTCACCCCTCCACTTT
- | TRBJ1-6 | TRBV7-9 | - | CASSSASGSPLHF | TGTGCCAGCAGCTCGGCTTCGGGTTCACCCCTCCACTTT
- | TRBJ1-2 | TRBV10-3 | TRBD1 | CAISDPGQGYGYTF | TGTGCCATCAGTGACCCGGGACAGGGGTATGGCTACACCTTC
- | TRBJ2-1 | TRBV11-2 | - | CASSRGAQNEQFF | TGTGCCAGCAGCCGAGGAGCGCAGAATGAGCAGTTCTTC
- | TRBJ1-2 | TRBV7-2 | TRBD1 | CASSYATGTGEGYTF | TGTGCCAGCAGCTATGCCACCGGGACAGGCGAGGGCTACACCTTC
- | TRBJ2-5 | TRBV29-1 | - | CSATSGAETQYF | TGCAGCGCCACCTCAGGGGCAGAGACCCAGTACTTC
few | TRBJ2-1 | TRBV29-1 | - | CSVEQSPGSYNEQFF | TGCAGCGTTGAACAATCACCGGGCTCCTACAATGAGCAGTTCTTC
- | TRBJ2-5 | TRBV5-1 | TRBD1 | CASSWTGQDHQETQYF | TGCGCCAGCAGCTGGACGGGACAGGACCACCAAGAGACCCAGTACTTC
- | TRBJ2-3 | TRBV30 | - | CAWKGGADTQYF | TGTGCCTGGAAGGGGGGGGCAGATACGCAGTATTTT
- | TRBJ1-6 | TRBV7-3 | TRBD1 | CASSVQGALNSPLHF | TGTGCCAGCAGCGTACAGGGGGCCCTGAATTCACCCCTCCACTTT
- | TRBJ2-2 | TRBV4-1 | TRBD1 | CASSQEIPVTGVTGELFF | TGCGCCAGCAGCCAAGAGATCCCTGTGACAGGGGTCACCGGGGAGCTGTTTTTT
- | TRBJ2-7 | TRBV2 | TRBD1 | CASKGRGNWDEQYF | TGTGCCAGCAAGGGCAGGGGGAATTGGGACGAGCAGTACTTC
- | TRBJ2-5 | TRBV12-5 | - | CASGRGGIGETQYF | TGTGCTAGTGGGAGGGGCGGGATTGGAGAGACCCAGTACTTC